One sample yielded the 7 T cell receptor beta chains listed below, sequenced in a study of cytomegalovirus exposure and HLA in healthy donors (dated by TCRdb to 2017 to 2019). Library method: the immunoSEQ multiplex PCR assay. A mixture of 60 forward primers for TCR Vbeta segments and 13 reverse primers for TCR Jbeta segments was used in the multiplex PCR. In TCRdb, the immuneACCESS table is reduced to in-frame sequences with V and J assigned. These tables do not hold every clone; where another copy was compared, an unresolved V gene accounts for under half, and the others remain unexplained. The sample table holds about 140,000 clones, of which 65% to 80% were seen once. The ten largest clones capture around 10% of the sample. The sample taken for sequencing was PBMCs. The receptors were gathered from a woman in her 50s in good health and CMV-seropositive.

The chain recombines TRBV19 with TRBJ2-3, with a tentative D call TRBD2 (6 bases). Germline V gene data show CDR1 as LNHDA and CDR2 as SQIVND (reference sequence). V lost 6 bases, J lost 3 bases, and 10 bases lay in between. The CDR3 sequence is 13 residues long. In DNA, the CDR3 is TGTGCCAGTAGGGGACTTCTAACAGATACGCAGTATTTT. This encodes CASRGLLTDTQYF.

The sample holds one count of this clone. V and J are TRBV5-1 and TRBJ2-3; TRBD2 is a possible D gene (7 bases). The CDR3 has 14 amino acids. Germline lookup yields CDR1 SGHRS and CDR2 YFSETQ. V lost 6 bases, J lost 1 base, and 12 bases lay in between. CDR3 protein: CASIGGGGTDTQYF. For the CDR3, the DNA is TGCGCCAGCATAGGGGGGGGCGGCACAGATACGCAGTATTTT.

Note on this clone: Compared with germline, one end of the junction differs, possibly owing to a read error. The chain employs TRBV7-7 and TRBJ1-3; D gene ambiguous. Germline CDR1 is SSHAT and CDR2 is FNYEAQ (reference sequence). The CDR3 loop spans 14 amino acids. CDR3 protein: CASSLSFSGNTIYF. The CDR3 DNA sequence: TGTGCTAGCAGCTTATCCTTTTCTGGAAACACCATATATTTT.

The chain employs TRBV6-1 and TRBJ1-3; D is possibly TRBD1 (5 bases). CDR1 MNHNS and CDR2 SASEGT come from the germline V gene. The V end lost 1 base, the J end lost 0 bases, and 7 bases lay between the germline ends. The CDR3 contains 15 residues. CDR3 amino acids: CASSEVGDSGNTIYF. CDR3 sequence (DNA): TGTGCCAGCAGTGAAGTAGGGGACTCTGGAAACACCATATATTTT.

The V gene is TRBV27, the J gene TRBJ2-3, with TRBD2 identical over 9 bases. V was pared by 8 bases and J by 1 base, with 7 bases of the junction left unmatched. Germline CDR1 and CDR2: MNHEY and SMNVEV (reference sequence). This CDR3 has 15 amino acids. CDR3 in amino acids: CASSDSGGGTDTQYF. In DNA form, the CDR3 reads TGTGCCAGCTCTGATAGCGGGGGTGGCACAGATACGCAGTATTTT.

The rearrangement links TRBV29-1 to TRBJ2-2; TRBD1 aligns across 9 bases. With 4 bases clipped from V and 12 bases from J, the junction kept 3 bases outside the gene matches. Germline CDR1 is SQVTM and CDR2 is ANQGSEA. This CDR3 is 11 amino acids long. The CDR3 here is CSVGDREKLFF. As DNA, the CDR3 is TGCAGCGTTGGGGACAGGGAGAAGCTGTTTTTT.

The CDR3 here is CATSRRLAGAGADTQYF. As DNA, the CDR3 is TGTGCCACCAGCAGGAGACTAGCGGGGGCGGGCGCAGATACGCAGTATTTT. The chain recombines TRBV15 with TRBJ2-3, with 12 bases identical to TRBD2. The CDR3 is 17 amino acids. V gave up 3 bases and J gave up 4 bases; unmatched junction bases: 8. CDR1 and CDR2 (germline): LNHNV, YYDKDF (reference sequence).